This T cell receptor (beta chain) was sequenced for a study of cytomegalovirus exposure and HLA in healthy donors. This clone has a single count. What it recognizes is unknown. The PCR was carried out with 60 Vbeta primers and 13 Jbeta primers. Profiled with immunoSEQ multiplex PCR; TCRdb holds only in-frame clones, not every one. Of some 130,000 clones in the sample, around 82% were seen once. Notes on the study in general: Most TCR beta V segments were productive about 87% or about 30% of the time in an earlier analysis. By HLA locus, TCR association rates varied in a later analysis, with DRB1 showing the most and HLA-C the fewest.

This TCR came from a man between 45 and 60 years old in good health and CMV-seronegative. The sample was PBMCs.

In DNA, the CDR3 is TGCAGTGCTATCTCGAGCACTGAAGCTTTCTTT. Encoded protein: CSAISSTEAFF. J is TRBJ1-1 and V is TRBV20-1; D is unresolved. Germline V gene lookup returns CDR1 DFQATT and CDR2 SNEGSKA (reference sequence). V lost 4 bases and J lost 4, with 7 bases in between. There are 11 residues in the CDR3.